This T cell receptor beta chain derives from a study of blood T cell repertoires in COVID-19. Of note for this clone: Sequence at one end of the junction differs from germline and may be a read error.

The data were produced by immunoSEQ multiplex PCR, yet TCRdb's version contains in-frame clones alone and is incomplete. The sample has about 200,000 clones; around four fifths are singletons. Germline V CDR1 and CDR2: LNHNV, YYDKDF (reference sequence). The CDR3 is made up of 17 amino acids. The sample comprised peripheral blood. The chain couples TRBV15 to TRBJ1-1, with TRBD1 matching over 9 bases. The TCR comes from a man between 60 and 75 years old with COVID-19, enrolled during active disease. The CDR3 loop reads CATSPNRQGVLNTEAFF. The CDR3 DNA sequence: TGTGCCACCAGCCCTAATAGACAGGGGGTTTTGAATACTGAAGCTTTCTTT.